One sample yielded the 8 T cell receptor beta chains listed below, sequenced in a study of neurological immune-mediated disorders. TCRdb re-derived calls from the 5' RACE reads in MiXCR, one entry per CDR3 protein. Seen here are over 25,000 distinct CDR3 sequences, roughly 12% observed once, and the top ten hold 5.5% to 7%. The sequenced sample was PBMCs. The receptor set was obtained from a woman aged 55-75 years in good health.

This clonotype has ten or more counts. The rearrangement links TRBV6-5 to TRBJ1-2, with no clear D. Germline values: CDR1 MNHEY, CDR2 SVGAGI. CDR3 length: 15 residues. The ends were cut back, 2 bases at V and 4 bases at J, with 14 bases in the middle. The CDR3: CASSYKNGEFYGYTF. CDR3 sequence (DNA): TGTGCCAGCAGTTACAAGAACGGAGAGTTCTATGGCTACACCTTC.

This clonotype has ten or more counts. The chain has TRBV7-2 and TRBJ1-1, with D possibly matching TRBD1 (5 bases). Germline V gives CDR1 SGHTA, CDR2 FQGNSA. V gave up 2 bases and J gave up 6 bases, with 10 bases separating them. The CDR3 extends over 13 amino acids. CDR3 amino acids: CASSLTRVPEAFF. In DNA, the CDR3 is TGTGCCAGCAGCTTAACCAGGGTCCCTGAAGCTTTCTTT.

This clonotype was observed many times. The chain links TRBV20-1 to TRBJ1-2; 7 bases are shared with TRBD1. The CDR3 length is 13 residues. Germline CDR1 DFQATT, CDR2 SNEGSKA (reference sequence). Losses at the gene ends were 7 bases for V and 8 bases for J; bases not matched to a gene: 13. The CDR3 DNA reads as TGCAGTGGGATCCGGGACAGACAGACGGGCTACACCTTC. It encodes CSGIRDRQTGYTF.

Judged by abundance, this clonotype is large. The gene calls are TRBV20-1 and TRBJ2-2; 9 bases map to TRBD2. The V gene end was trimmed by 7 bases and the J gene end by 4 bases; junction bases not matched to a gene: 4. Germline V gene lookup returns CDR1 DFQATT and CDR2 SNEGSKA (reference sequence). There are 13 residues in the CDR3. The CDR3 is CSGQRGATGELFF. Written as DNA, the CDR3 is TGCAGTGGACAGCGGGGGGCCACCGGGGAGCTGTTTTTT.

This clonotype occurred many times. The CDR3 nucleotides read TGCAGTGCTAGACAGGAACCCAATCAGCCCCAGCATTTT. This sequence encodes CSARQEPNQPQHF. The V gene is TRBV20-1, the J gene TRBJ1-5; D is undetermined. The CDR3 extends over 13 amino acids. Trimming stripped 2 bases from V and 3 bases from J, with 8 bases between. Germline loops: CDR1 DFQATT, CDR2 SNEGSKA (reference sequence).

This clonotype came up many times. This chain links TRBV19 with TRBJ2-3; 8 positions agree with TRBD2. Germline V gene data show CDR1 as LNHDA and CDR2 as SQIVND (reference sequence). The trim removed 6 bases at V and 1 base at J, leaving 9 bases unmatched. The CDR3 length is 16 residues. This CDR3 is CASSPSGRGGTDTQYF. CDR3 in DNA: TGTGCCAGTAGCCCTAGTGGGCGGGGGGGCACAGATACGCAGTATTTT.

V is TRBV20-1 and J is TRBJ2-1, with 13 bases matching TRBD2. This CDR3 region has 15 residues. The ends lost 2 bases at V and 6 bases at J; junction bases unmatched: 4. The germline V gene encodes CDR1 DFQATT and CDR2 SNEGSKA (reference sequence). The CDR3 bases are TGCAGTGCTAGACAGACTAGCGGGAGGCCCAATGAGCAGTTCTTC. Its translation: CSARQTSGRPNEQFF.

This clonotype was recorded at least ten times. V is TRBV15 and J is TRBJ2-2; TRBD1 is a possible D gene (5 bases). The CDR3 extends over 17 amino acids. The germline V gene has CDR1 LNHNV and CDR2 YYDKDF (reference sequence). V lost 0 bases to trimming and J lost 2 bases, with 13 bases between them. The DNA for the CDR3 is TGTGCCACCAGCAGAGACGCAGGGCCTCACAACACCGGGGAGCTGTTTTTT. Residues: CATSRDAGPHNTGELFF.